Listed here are 27 T cell receptor beta chains from one sample, sequenced in a study of breast tumors, draining lymph nodes, adjacent tissues. Breast cancer patients provided tissue from their axillary draining lymph nodes. TCRdb re-called the multiplex PCR reads through MiXCR, storing one row per CDR3 protein. This table holds 120,000 or so distinct CDR3 sequences, nearly 20% found once. Input material: axillary lymph node tissue. The source is a female donor with breast cancer. Some clones in this sample may be carry-over from other donors' samples.

At least ten counts were recorded for this clonotype. The chain joins TRBV2 to TRBJ1-5, with D possibly being TRBD1 (6 bases). This CDR3 spans 14 amino acids. Looked up from germline, CDR1 is SNHLY and CDR2 is FYNNEI. V was pared by 5 bases and J by 5 bases, with 13 bases between. As DNA, the CDR3 is TGTGCCAGCAGTATCCAGGGGCTTTATCAGCCCCAGCATTTT. The encoded protein is CASSIQGLYQPQHF.

In this sample, this clonotype turned up many times. The rearrangement joins TRBV20-1 to TRBJ2-6; the D gene is possibly TRBD2 (5 bases). Germline CDR1 reads DFQATT; CDR2 reads SNEGSKA (reference sequence). This CDR3 region has 16 residues. Trimming took 0 bases from V and 1 from J, leaving 10 bases between them. CDR3 protein: CSARDPGLSGANVLTF. CDR3 sequence (DNA): TGCAGTGCTAGAGACCCAGGACTTTCTGGGGCCAACGTCCTGACTTTC.

This clonotype was counted many times. The genes are TRBV11-2 and TRBJ2-7; 10 bases align to TRBD2. The trim removed 2 bases at V and 4 bases at J, leaving 14 bases unmatched. This CDR3 comprises 18 residues. The V gene's germline CDR1 is SGHAT and CDR2 FQNNGV. The CDR3 bases are TGTGCCAGCAGCTTAACCTTCGGGGCTAGCGGGAGTAGGTACGAGCAGTACTTC. It specifies CASSLTFGASGSRYEQYF.

The sample holds many counts of this clonotype. V usage is TRBV6-1 and J usage is TRBJ2-3, with 8 bases fitting TRBD1. CDR3 length equals 13 residues. Germline V gene lookup returns CDR1 MNHNS and CDR2 SASEGT. Trimming took 6 bases from V and 6 from J; bases not matched to a gene: 5. This CDR3 is CASRTGQGDTQYF. The CDR3 bases are TGTGCCAGCAGGACCGGACAGGGTGATACGCAGTATTTT.

About this clonotype itself: One end of the junction does not line up with germline, which may come from a read error. The chain uses TRBV9 and TRBJ2-3; TRBD1 might be the D (7 bases). Germline loops: CDR1 SGDLS, CDR2 YYNGEE. The length of the CDR3 is 18 residues. The CDR3 reads CASSLQSFSGGGTDTQYF. As DNA, the CDR3 is TGTGCCAGCAGCCTACAATCCTTTAGCGGAGGGGGGACAGATACGCAGTATTTC.

This clonotype was detected ten times or more. The chain uses TRBV6-5 and TRBJ2-1; D unresolved. Germline lookup yields CDR1 MNHEY and CDR2 SVGAGI. The CDR3 contains 12 residues. Trimming took 9 bases from V and 3 from J, leaving 9 bases between them. Here the CDR3 DNA reads TGTGCCAGTTTCGGGTACTACAATGAGCAGTTCTTC. This sequence encodes CASFGYYNEQFF.

The rearrangement uses TRBV5-1 and TRBJ2-5; 12 nucleotides agree with TRBD2. The V segment lost 3 bases and the J segment 5 bases; nucleotides outside the gene matches: 5. The CDR3 is 15 residues long. Germline V gene data show CDR1 as SGHRS and CDR2 as YFSETQ. CDR3 region: CASSSSGGAMETQYF. The CDR3 DNA follows: TGCGCCAGCAGCTCTAGCGGGGGGGCGATGGAGACCCAGTACTTC.

The sample holds many counts of this clonotype. The rearrangement joins TRBV2 to TRBJ2-5; D might be TRBD1 (6 bases). CDR3 length equals 13 residues. The germline V gene encodes CDR1 SNHLY and CDR2 FYNNEI. The V and J ends lost 7 bases and 5 bases respectively, with 14 bases between them. CDR3: CASNLQGLETQYF. CDR3 nucleotide sequence: TGTGCCAGCAACCTACAGGGTTTGGAGACCCAGTACTTC.

This clonotype was seen repeatedly, ten times or more. CDR3: CAISGFTDTQYF. In nucleotides, the CDR3 is TGTGCCATCAGCGGGTTCACAGATACGCAGTATTTT. V is TRBV10-3 and J is TRBJ2-3; unclear D gene. Germline CDR1 and CDR2: ENHRY and SYGVKD. CDR3 length: 12 residues. With 6 bases removed from V and 2 bases from J, the gap between germline ends came to 6 bases.

The table lists this clonotype with many counts. The gene calls are TRBV5-5 and TRBJ2-1, with TRBD2 as a possible D gene (5 bases). The germline V gene encodes CDR1 SGHKS and CDR2 YYEKEE (reference sequence). Trimming removed 0 bases at V and 8 bases at J, with 15 bases between. The length of the CDR3 is 15 residues. The CDR3 nucleotides read TGTGCCAGCAGCTTGGATCGTCTGGGAGCCCATGAGCAGTTCTTC. As protein: CASSLDRLGAHEQFF.

In its sample, this clonotype was seen many times. The chain combines TRBV6-6 with TRBJ1-2; D call uncertain. Germline V CDR1 and CDR2: MNHNY, SVGAGI (reference sequence). V lost 2 bases, J lost 3 bases, and 10 bases lay in between. The CDR3 spans 14 residues. CDR3 nucleotides: TGTGCCAGCAGTTACAGCGCAGGACACTATGGCTACACCTTC. Translation: CASSYSAGHYGYTF.

As regards this clonotype: A clone one base away is much larger, so this may be a read error. The genes are TRBV12-3 or TRBV12-4 and TRBJ2-1; D is perhaps TRBD1 or TRBD2 (6 bases each). V lost 6 bases and J 0 bases, leaving 12 bases between the germline ends. CDR3 size: 15 residues. In DNA, the CDR3 is TGTGCCAGCAGGGGGGGCGTTAGCTCCTACAATGAGCAGTTCTTC. Translation gives CASRGGVSSYNEQFF.

Remarks on this clonotype: A read error may be the cause here, since a much bigger clone is one base away. The chain recombines TRBV19 with TRBJ1-5; perhaps TRBD1 as D (6 bases). Germline V gives CDR1 LNHDA, CDR2 SQIVND (reference sequence). This CDR3 has 17 residues. The V end lost 5 bases, the J end lost 4 bases, and 21 bases lay between the germline ends. The CDR3 loop is CASSPTGGASGNQPQHF. The CDR3 DNA follows: TGTGCCAGTAGTCCCACTGGGGGGGCGAGTGGAAATCAGCCCCAGCATTTT.

This clonotype came up many times. This chain joins TRBV5-1 and TRBJ2-7, with a weak D call TRBD2 (6 bases). Germline lookup yields CDR1 SGHRS and CDR2 YFSETQ. Between the trimmed V and J ends, which lost 1 base and 6 bases, there was a span of 14 bases. The CDR3 is 14 amino acids. The CDR3 region has the DNA TGCGCCAGCAGCTTGAGTGGAGGGATGAGCGAGCAGTACTTC. As protein: CASSLSGGMSEQYF.

The sample holds many counts of this clonotype. The V gene is TRBV4-1, the J gene TRBJ2-3; 9 bases are a match to TRBD1. The CDR3 runs to 16 residues. Germline CDR1 and CDR2: MGHRA and YSYEKL. Trimming at V came to 1 base and at J to 5 bases, leaving 7 bases not matched to a gene. The CDR3 nucleotides are TGCGCCAGCAGCCAAGGGGACAGGGCTGTCCGAGATACGCAGTATTTT. Translating it yields CASSQGDRAVRDTQYF.

To note about this clonotype: A much larger clone differs by one base, so this may be a read error. The genes are TRBV7-6 and TRBJ2-7, with 7 bases aligning to TRBD1. From germline, CDR1 is SGHVS and CDR2 FNYEAQ. The length of the CDR3 is 14 residues. The CDR3 nucleotides are TGTGCCAGCAGCCCCCGACAGGGAACCTACGAGCGGTACTTC. Amino acids: CASSPRQGTYERYF. Full variable domain (outside the CDR3, taken from reference TRBV7-6 and TRBJ2-7): GAGVSQSPRYKVTKRGQDVALRCDPISGHVSLYWYRQALGQGPEFLTYFNYEAQQDKSGLPNDRFSAERPEGSISTLTIQRTEQRDSAMYRCASSPRQGTYERYFGPGTRLTVT.

This clonotype was detected ten times or more. The chain combines TRBV9 with TRBJ2-3; the match to TRBD2 covers 8 bases. The CDR3 has 17 amino acids. Germline V lookup: CDR1 SGDLS, CDR2 YYNGEE. V lost 1 base and J lost 4; bases outside the gene matches: 11. CDR3: CASSVRESTSGSDTQYF. The CDR3 DNA reads as TGTGCCAGCAGCGTAAGGGAGAGTACTAGCGGTTCAGATACGCAGTATTTT.

Many counts were recorded for this clonotype. The gene calls are TRBV6-1 and TRBJ2-7; D may be TRBD1 (5 bases). The CDR3 consists of 12 residues. Per germline, CDR1 MNHNS and CDR2 SASEGT. Trimming removed 8 bases at V and 5 bases at J, with 13 bases between. The DNA of the CDR3 is TGTGCCAGCGGCCCCAGGGCCAACGAGCAGTACTTC. Translating it yields CASGPRANEQYF.

This clonotype was seen ten or more times. The V call is TRBV5-1, the J call TRBJ1-2; D is unclear. The CDR3 totals 13 residues. Between the trimmed V and J ends, which lost 1 base and 1 base, there was a span of 5 bases. In germline, CDR1 is SGHRS, CDR2 YFSETQ. CDR3 sequence (DNA): TGCGCCAGCAGCTTGTCAGTTAACTATGGCTACACCTTC. Encoded protein: CASSLSVNYGYTF.

This clonotype was detected many times. The rearrangement links TRBV20-1 to TRBJ2-1; D may be TRBD2 (6 bases). CDR3 size: 15 residues. V was shortened by 0 bases and J by 2 bases, with 11 bases between the two germline ends. Germline CDR1 reads DFQATT; CDR2 reads SNEGSKA (reference sequence). The DNA of the CDR3 is TGCAGTGCTAGAGAATCGGGGGTAACCTACAATGAGCAGTTCTTC. It codes for CSARESGVTYNEQFF.

A note on this clonotype: This could be a read error, since a much larger clone is one nucleotide away. The chain employs TRBV19 and TRBJ1-4, with 7 bases matching TRBD1. The CDR3 contains 14 residues. V shed 6 bases and J 8 bases; nucleotides not matched to a gene: 9. Looked up from germline, CDR1 is LNHDA and CDR2 is SQIVND (reference sequence). CDR3 DNA sequence: TGTGCCAGTAGGCAGGCAGGGGGGAGAGAAAAACTGTTTTTT. It yields the protein CASRQAGGREKLFF.

The V call is TRBV13, the J call TRBJ2-3; TRBD2 agrees at 11 bases. This CDR3 is built from 17 residues. The J segment lost 4 bases and the V segment lost 5 bases, leaving 11 bases of the junction unmatched. CDR1 is PRHDT, CDR2 FYEKMQ, per germline (reference sequence). The CDR3 loop reads CASSPPGLADRADTQYF. CDR3 sequence (DNA): TGTGCCAGCAGCCCTCCGGGACTAGCGGATCGCGCAGATACGCAGTATTTT.

The genes are TRBV6-1 and TRBJ2-3, with 8 bases matching TRBD1. CDR1 and CDR2 from the germline V gene are MNHNS and SASEGT. J was trimmed by 6 bases and V by 1 base; bases with no gene match: 9. The CDR3 covers 16 residues. This CDR3 reads CASSEEAGGVRDTQYF. As DNA, the CDR3 is TGTGCCAGCAGTGAAGAGGCAGGGGGCGTGAGGGATACGCAGTATTTT.

In this sample, this clonotype turned up a few times. Possible read error: a much larger clone is one base away. The rearrangement links TRBV24-1 to TRBJ1-2; D perhaps matches TRBD1 (6 bases). The CDR3 consists of 12 residues. Looked up from germline, CDR1 is KGHDR and CDR2 is SFDVKD. As DNA, the CDR3 is TGTGCCACCAGTGATGGGCCCAGGGGCTGCACCTTC. Its translation is CATSDGPRGCTF.

This clonotype was counted only a few times. The gene calls are TRBV11-2 and TRBJ1-4; TRBD1 aligns across 7 bases. The CDR3 is 13 amino acids. CDR1 and CDR2 from the germline V gene are SGHAT and FQNNGV. V shed 3 bases and J 7 bases; nucleotides not matched to a gene: 2. The CDR3 sequence: CASSFTGAEKLFF. CDR3 in DNA: TGTGCCAGCAGCTTTACAGGGGCTGAAAAACTGTTTTTT.

This clonotype occurred many times. The rearrangement joins TRBV20-1 to TRBJ1-6; 7 bases are shared with TRBD1. CDR1 is DFQATT, CDR2 SNEGSKA, per germline (reference sequence). Trimming cost V 6 bases and J 6 bases; bases outside gene matches: 14. CDR3 length: 16 amino acids. The CDR3 region is CSANRPRQGLNSPLHF. The CDR3 DNA follows: TGCAGTGCCAACAGACCCCGACAGGGTCTTAATTCACCCCTCCACTTT.

This clonotype was observed at least ten times. The chain couples TRBV11-1 to TRBJ2-7; no clear D. Between the trimmed V and J ends, which lost 2 bases and 0 bases, there was a span of 11 bases. CDR1 is SGHAT and CDR2 is FQDESV in the germline V gene (reference sequence). The CDR3 loop spans 15 amino acids. The CDR3 DNA sequence: TGTGCCAGCAGCTTACTGTCTGGACGCTCCTACGAGCAGTACTTC. This sequence encodes CASSLLSGRSYEQYF.